This TCR beta chain was retrieved from a study of regulatory T cells in long-lasting Graves disease. This clonotype was counted at least ten times. As for time point: newly diagnosed GD, antithyroid drugs for less than 3 months. Preparation of the TCR library used RNA extracted from PBMCs. Relying on iRepertoire HTBI primers and Arm-PCR of CDR3 regions, the team built TCR beta libraries. MiXCR, applied by TCRdb to the multiplex PCR reads, yields one record per CDR3 protein. The data contain 600,000 to 650,000 distinct CDR3 sequences, around 17% of them singletons. CDR3 length equals 12 residues. V gave up 7 bases and J gave up 4 bases, with 10 bases separating them. Germline-derived CDR1 and CDR2 are MNHNS and SASEGT. The data were also submitted as part of a second study, on T cells in Graves' hyperthyroidism and ophthalmopathy.

Sequenced material: peripheral blood mononuclear cells (PBMCs), taken at new diagnosis, from a patient treated with antithyroid drugs. The chain employs TRBV6-1 and TRBJ1-2, with D uncertain. This clonotype originated in a woman in her 30s with Graves disease. CDR3 residues: CASIGDFYGYTF. The DNA of the CDR3 is TGTGCCAGCATCGGCGATTTCTATGGCTACACCTTC.